These 25 T cell receptor beta chains came from one sample sequenced in a study of blood T cell repertoires in COVID-19. Clones were sequenced by immunoSEQ multiplex PCR, and TCRdb holds only the in-frame ones, with some missing. Among approximately 190,000 clones listed, less than 90% were seen once. Sequencing input: peripheral blood. These receptors originate from a woman aged 40 to 50 with acute or convalescent COVID-19.

On this clone: The sample carries other DNA sequences with the same CDR3. The chain joins TRBV27 to TRBJ2-7, with TRBD1 matching over 12 bases. Unmatched junction bases numbered 4, after V lost 6 bases and J lost 4 bases. The germline CDR1 and CDR2 sequences are MNHEY and SMNVEV (reference sequence). The CDR3 has 14 residues. The CDR3 coding sequence is TGTGCCAGCAGCTGGGGACAGGGGGCGTACGAGCAGTACTTC. Amino acids: CASSWGQGAYEQYF.

The chain carries TRBV28 and TRBJ1-2; D perhaps matches TRBD1 (5 bases). Trimming removed 6 bases from V and 7 bases from J, with 12 bases in between. The CDR3 is 12 amino acids. Germline V gene data show CDR1 as MDHEN and CDR2 as SYDVKM. CDR3 in amino acids: CASSGHRAGYTF. The CDR3 bases are TGTGCCAGCAGCGGACACAGAGCTGGCTACACCTTC.

The chain is built from TRBV10-3 and TRBJ1-1, with D tentatively TRBD1 (5 bases). CDR1 and CDR2 from the germline V gene are ENHRY and SYGVKD. This CDR3 has 13 amino acids. The V and J ends lost 6 bases and 8 bases respectively, with 16 bases between them. In DNA, the CDR3 is TGTGCCATCAGAGCAGCACCTGGGGGGGAAGCTTTCTTT. Its protein is CAIRAAPGGEAFF.

The V gene is TRBV18, the J gene TRBJ2-7; D possibly corresponds to TRBD2 (5 bases). Trimming shortened V by 0 bases and J by 0 bases, and 9 bases separated the two germline ends. CDR3 length: 15 residues. Germline values: CDR1 KGHSH, CDR2 LQKENI. CDR3 DNA sequence: TGTGCCAGCTCACCACCGGGGAGCAGCTCCTACGAGCAGTACTTC. It codes for CASSPPGSSSYEQYF. The full variable domain, completed using reference TRBV18 and TRBJ2-7, is NAGVMQNPRHLVRRRGQEARLRCSPMKGHSHVYWYRQLPEEGLKFMVYLQKENIIDESGMPKERFSAEFPKEGPSILRIQQVVRGDSAAYFCASSPPGSSSYEQYFGPGTRLTVT.

The chain recombines TRBV6-5 with TRBJ1-4; no definite D call. CDR1 MNHEY and CDR2 SVGAGI come from the germline V gene. The CDR3 contains 15 residues. V was trimmed by 8 bases and J by 4 bases, leaving 17 bases between them. CDR3 DNA: TGTGCCAGCGCTATAACGGGAATCAATAATGAAAAACTGTTTTTT. Encoded protein: CASAITGINNEKLFF.

The chain joins TRBV7-9 to TRBJ2-7; unclear D gene. Germline-derived CDR1 and CDR2 are SEHNR and FQNEAQ (reference sequence). V was clipped by 5 bases and J by 2 bases, with 7 bases between them. The CDR3 has 12 amino acids. The CDR3: CASSPDTYEQYF. As DNA, the CDR3 is TGTGCCAGCAGCCCTGACACCTACGAGCAGTACTTC.

The chain combines TRBV28 with TRBJ1-5; a weak D match, TRBD1 (5 bases). CDR1 is MDHEN and CDR2 is SYDVKM in the germline V gene. V was cut by 5 bases and J by 2 bases, with 13 bases left in between. This CDR3 has 15 amino acids. The CDR3 DNA is TGTGCCAGCAGTCCCCTTGGGGGGGGCAATCAGCCCCAGCATTTT. It codes for CASSPLGGGNQPQHF.

The chain is built from TRBV29-1 and TRBJ1-1; D is uncertain. The germline V gene encodes CDR1 SQVTM and CDR2 ANQGSEA. V was pared by 8 bases and J by 0 bases, with 10 bases between. The CDR3 length is 12 residues. The CDR3 DNA reads TGCAGCTCCCGAGACATGAACACTGAAGCTTTCTTT. Amino acid sequence: CSSRDMNTEAFF.

The genes are TRBV7-9 and TRBJ1-2, with D unresolved. CDR1 and CDR2 from the germline V gene are SEHNR and FQNEAQ (reference sequence). V was trimmed by 5 bases and J by 2 bases, leaving 15 bases between them. The CDR3 loop spans 15 amino acids. CDR3 sequence reads: CASSTPSGANYGYTF. The CDR3, as DNA: TGTGCCAGCAGCACCCCTTCAGGTGCCAACTATGGCTACACCTTC.

The chain combines TRBV5-4 with TRBJ1-2; 7 bases are shared with TRBD1. Germline CDR1 reads SGHNT; CDR2 reads YYREEE (reference sequence). The CDR3 has 13 residues. Losses at the gene ends were 4 bases for V and 8 bases for J; bases not matched to a gene: 8. The chain's CDR3 is CASSQNRGEGYTF. The DNA for the CDR3 is TGTGCCAGCAGCCAAAACAGGGGCGAGGGCTACACCTTC.

V is TRBV6-5 and J is TRBJ1-1; the D gene is possibly TRBD1 (6 bases). Per the germline V gene, CDR1 is MNHEY and CDR2 is SVGAGI. Trimming pared 6 bases from V and 6 bases from J, leaving 17 bases between. CDR3 size: 14 residues. CDR3 sequence reads: CASRSGTLLAEAFF. The DNA of the CDR3 is TGTGCCAGCAGATCCGGGACACTATTAGCTGAAGCTTTCTTT.

The chain uses TRBV28 and TRBJ2-1, with a weak D call TRBD2 (6 bases). The CDR3 is 14 residues long. Germline V gene data show CDR1 as MDHEN and CDR2 as SYDVKM. V was cut by 3 bases and J by 8 bases, with 14 bases left in between. The CDR3 DNA follows: TGTGCCAGCAGTTTCGGTGGGAGGTTTGATGAGCAGTTCTTC. As protein: CASSFGGRFDEQFF. Complete variable domain (other parts from reference TRBV28 and TRBJ2-1): DVKVTQSSRYLVKRTGEKVFLECVQDMDHENMFWYRQDPGLGLRLIYFSYDVKMKEKGDIPEGYSVSREKKERFSLILESASTNQTSMYLCASSFGGRFDEQFFGPGTRLTVL.

This clone was picked up one time. The chain is built from TRBV7-2 and TRBJ1-4; 7 nucleotides match TRBD1. J gave up 1 base and V 4 bases, and 9 bases lay outside the gene matches. The germline V gene has CDR1 SGHTA and CDR2 FQGNSA. The CDR3 extends over 17 amino acids. CDR3 coding DNA: TGTGCCAGCAGCTCAACCTTCGACAGGGAAACTAATGAAAAACTGTTTTTT. This gives the protein CASSSTFDRETNEKLFF. The full variable domain, completed using reference TRBV7-2 and TRBJ1-4, is GAGVSQSPSNKVTEKGKDVELRCDPISGHTALYWYRQSLGQGLEFLIYFQGNSAPDKSGLPSDRFSAERTGGSVSTLTIQRTQQEDSAVYLCASSSTFDRETNEKLFFGSGTQLSVL.

The V gene is TRBV13, the J gene TRBJ2-7; perhaps TRBD2 as D (5 bases). Germline assignment: CDR1 PRHDT and CDR2 FYEKMQ (reference sequence). This CDR3 region has 12 residues. V was trimmed by 1 base and J by 7 bases, leaving 8 bases between them. The CDR3 loop reads CASSLVSGEQYF. The CDR3 nucleotides read TGTGCCAGCAGCTTAGTCTCGGGGGAGCAGTACTTC.

The chain joins TRBV30 to TRBJ2-7; 7 nucleotides align to TRBD1. CDR3 length: 13 amino acids. Per the germline V gene, CDR1 is GTSNPN and CDR2 is SVGIG (reference sequence). V trimming: 8 bases; J trimming: 4 bases; junction bases outside the gene matches: 11. Written as DNA, the CDR3 is TGTGCCCGAGGGGGCTCCCCCCCTTACGAGCAGTACTTC. It encodes CARGGSPPYEQYF.

The V and J genes are TRBV7-9 and TRBJ1-6; D is perhaps TRBD1 (5 bases). Germline V gene lookup returns CDR1 SEHNR and CDR2 FQNEAQ (reference sequence). The V end lost 5 bases, the J end lost 4 bases, and 12 bases lay between the germline ends. The CDR3 consists of 15 residues. DNA of the CDR3: TGTGCCAGCAGCCCCGGCCAGGGTTATAATTCACCCCTCCACTTT. This encodes CASSPGQGYNSPLHF.

This clone was counted only a few times. The rearrangement links TRBV11-2 to TRBJ2-4, with TRBD1 matching 7 bases. V shed 5 bases and J 4 bases; nucleotides not matched to a gene: 14. Germline V CDR1 and CDR2: SGHAT, FQNNGV. The CDR3 is 17 amino acids. This CDR3 reads CASSPSRSRQGKNIQYF. The CDR3 coding sequence is TGTGCCAGCAGCCCCAGTCGATCAAGACAGGGAAAAAACATTCAGTACTTC.

CDR3: CASSPQFFGTGSSMNTEAFF. The CDR3 DNA is TGTGCCAGCAGCCCGCAATTTTTCGGGACAGGGAGTAGCATGAACACTGAAGCTTTCTTT. J is TRBJ1-1 and V is TRBV3-1 (or the pseudogene TRBV3-2); 9 bases match TRBD1. Germline trimming cut 4 bases from V and 0 bases from J; bases unmatched to any gene: 18. This CDR3 is 20 amino acids long. CDR1 is LGHDT, CDR2 YNNKEL, per germline (reference sequence).

This clone is medium-sized. V gene TRBV5-4 combines with J gene TRBJ2-1, with TRBD2 matching over 7 bases. CDR3 length equals 16 residues. With V trimmed by 2 bases and J by 3 bases, 8 bases remained unmatched. Germline CDR1 SGHNT, CDR2 YYREEE (reference sequence). The CDR3 DNA reads TGTGCCAGCAGCTTCGGGCGGGAGAACTACTACAATGAGCAGTTCTTC. This sequence encodes CASSFGRENYYNEQFF.

This CDR3 reads CASLEERNSPLHF. CDR3 DNA sequence: TGTGCCAGCTTGGAGGAACGAAATTCACCCCTCCACTTT. The chain joins TRBV18 to TRBJ1-6; D remains ambiguous. The length of the CDR3 is 13 residues. V gave up 7 bases and J gave up 7 bases, with 11 bases separating them. Germline V gene lookup returns CDR1 KGHSH and CDR2 LQKENI.

The rearrangement uses TRBV4-1 and TRBJ1-4; 9 nucleotides align to TRBD1. The CDR3 totals 19 residues. Looked up from germline, CDR1 is MGHRA and CDR2 is YSYEKL. After removal of 3 bases from V and 1 base from J, the junction contained 12 bases not matched to a gene. The CDR3 region is CASSQRLDRGRRTNEKLFF. The CDR3 region has the DNA TGCGCCAGCAGCCAGAGGCTAGACAGGGGGAGAAGAACTAATGAAAAACTGTTTTTT.

The chain links TRBV28 to TRBJ1-1; weak D call: TRBD1 (6 bases). V lost 7 bases, J lost 0 bases, and 12 bases lay in between. CDR1 and CDR2 from the germline V gene are MDHEN and SYDVKM. The CDR3 has 14 residues. The CDR3 DNA follows: TGTGCCAGCACCCCAGGACAGTTGAACACTGAAGCTTTCTTT. Its protein product is CASTPGQLNTEAFF.

This chain links TRBV4-1 with TRBJ2-7, with 9 positions matching TRBD1. The CDR3 runs 16 residues. Germline V lookup: CDR1 MGHRA, CDR2 YSYEKL. The junction had 9 bases not matched to a gene; V was cut back by 3 bases and J by 3 bases. The chain's CDR3 is CASSHSGTGRIYEQYF. In DNA form, the CDR3 reads TGCGCCAGCAGCCACTCCGGGACAGGGAGGATCTACGAGCAGTACTTC.

This chain connects TRBV21-1 to TRBJ2-3; the table's D gene call, TRBD1, was not cross checked with the DNA. TRBV21-1 counts as a pseudogene. This CDR3 region has 16 residues. The CDR3 DNA reads TGTGCCAGCAGCACCCTAGGGGCGGCTAGCACAGATACGCAGTATTTT. Translation gives CASSTLGAASTDTQYF.

This chain links TRBV5-8 with TRBJ1-5; D perhaps matches TRBD1 (6 bases). CDR3 length: 16 residues. Trimming removed 0 bases at V and 4 bases at J, with 14 bases between. The germline CDR1 and CDR2 sequences are SGHTS and YDEGEE. CDR3 region: CASSLAGVGQNQPQHF. The CDR3 DNA reads as TGTGCCAGCAGCTTGGCCGGAGTGGGACAAAATCAGCCCCAGCATTTT.